This TCR beta chain was found in a study of blood T cell repertoires in COVID-19. Cohort placement rested on clinical history that participants reported themselves. Profiled with immunoSEQ multiplex PCR; TCRdb holds only in-frame clones, not every one. In the table there are more than 200,000 clones, about 89% of which are singletons. The germline CDR1 and CDR2 sequences are LNHDA and SQIVND (reference sequence). The trim removed 5 bases at V and 0 bases at J, leaving 6 bases unmatched. This CDR3 is 16 amino acids long. The sequenced sample was PBMCs or T cells enriched from blood (not recorded which). The V call is TRBV19, the J call TRBJ2-2; 7 nucleotides agree with TRBD2. This TCR was sampled from a woman in her 30s who had recovered from COVID-19. The CDR3 DNA is TGTGCCAGTAGTCTTAGGGACTACCCGAACACCGGGGAGCTGTTTTTT. It yields the protein CASSLRDYPNTGELFF.